This paragraph reports one TCR beta chain. Its antigen is unknown. The sample belongs to a study of long-term antiretroviral therapy in people with HIV. There were about 1-10 million cryopreserved PBMC in the samples before DNA extraction. CDR1 is MNHEY, CDR2 SMNVEV, per germline (reference sequence). V was shortened by 3 bases and J by 6 bases, with 15 bases between the two germline ends. The CDR3 has 14 amino acids. Run at survey level, the immunoSEQ assay was version v3.0. TCRdb's table, derived via immunoSEQ multiplex PCR, lists solely in-frame clones and lacks some. The sample has some 16,000 clones; 75% to 85% are singletons. Findings of the study overall: HIV repertoires had narrower CDR3 length ranges than controls.

J is TRBJ2-7 and V is TRBV27, with D perhaps TRBD1 (5 bases). The receptor comes from a middle-aged man with HIV. Sequenced here: unsorted PBMCs, sampled 2.1 years after starting antiretroviral therapy. The CDR3 DNA follows: TGTGCCAGCAGTTTTCAGGGTCGGCGTTCCGAGCAGTACTTC. It is translated as CASSFQGRRSEQYF.